A selection of T cell receptor beta chains follows, all from one sample in a study of blood T cell repertoires in COVID-19. Measured with immunoSEQ multiplex PCR; TCRdb has only the in-frame clones, and not every one. The repertoire holds about 100,000 clones, with about 85% as singletons. Sequenced input: peripheral blood. The origin of the receptors is a woman in her seventies with active or convalescent COVID-19. CDR3s include the opening cysteine and the closing phenylalanine or tryptophan. The D gene is left open where the match is weak. Size is stated for part of the rows, as once, few or many counts, or as a class when the clone is expanded.

TRBJ2-7 | TRBV27 | TRBD2 | - | TGTGCCAGCAGTTCCCTGATCGGGTCGGGGGGAGCCTACGAGCAGTACTTC | CASSSLIGSGGAYEQYF
TRBJ1-4 | TRBV5-6 | - | - | TGTGCCAGCACCTTTAGCCGCGAAGGAAAACTGTTTTTT | CASTFSREGKLFF
TRBJ2-5 | TRBV5-1 | TRBD2 | - | TGCGCCAGCAGCCCGGGCGGGGGAGAGGAGGAGACCCAGTACTTC | CASSPGGGEEETQYF
TRBJ1-2 | TRBV6-5 | - | - | TGTGCCAGCAGACCAACAGGGAACTATGGCTACACCTTC | CASRPTGNYGYTF
TRBJ2-1 | TRBV7-7 | TRBD2 | - | TGTGCTAGCAGCTTAAGTTCGGGGGGAGGCTCCTACAATGAGCAGTTCTTC | CASSLSSGGGSYNEQFF
TRBJ1-1 | TRBV3-1/TRBV3-2 | - | - | TGTGCCAGCAGCCACACCGACTACCGGGACTCCATTGGGACTGAAGCTTTCTTT | CASSHTDYRDSIGTEAFF
TRBJ1-3 | TRBV11-3 | TRBD1 | - | TGTGCCAGCAGTTCATCTCCGGGACAGGGGGGAAGGAACACCATATATTTT | CASSSSPGQGGRNTIYF
TRBJ2-5 | TRBV6-2/TRBV6-3 | - | - | TGTGCCAGCAGTTTCAGGGTTGAGGAGACCCAGTACTTC | CASSFRVEETQYF
TRBJ1-6 | TRBV10-2 | TRBD1 | - | TGCGCCAGCAGTAGAGTGAAGGGGGCGGATAATTCACCCCTCCACTTT | CASSRVKGADNSPLHF
TRBJ1-6 | TRBV5-5 | TRBD1 | - | TGTGCCAGCAGCATACAGGGACAGAGCAATTCACCCCTCCACTTT | CASSIQGQSNSPLHF
TRBJ2-1 | TRBV7-3 | TRBD2 | once | TGTGCCAGCAGCTTCACTAGCGGGGGTTACAATGAGCAGTTCTTC | CASSFTSGGYNEQFF
TRBJ2-7 | TRBV6-2/TRBV6-3 | TRBD2 | - | TGTGCCAGCAGACCTAGCGGGAGGCCCTCCTACGGGCAGTACTTC | CASRPSGRPSYGQYF
TRBJ1-5 | TRBV4-2 | - | - | TGTGCCAGCAGCCAAGGGGCTAATAGCAATCAGCCCCAGCATTTT | CASSQGANSNQPQHF
TRBJ2-2 | TRBV9 | - | - | TGTGCCAGCAGCGTACAGCGGAACGGGGAGCTGTTTTTT | CASSVQRNGELFF
TRBJ2-3 | TRBV6-5 | - | - | TGTGCCAGCAGTTTGGGCCCGACAGATACGCAGTATTTT | CASSLGPTDTQYF
TRBJ2-7 | TRBV28 | TRBD2 | - | TGTGCCAGCAGTTTCGTTAGCGGGCTTTACGAGCAGTACTTC | CASSFVSGLYEQYF
TRBJ1-5 | TRBV11-2 | TRBD1 | - | TGTGCCAGCAGCTCGGACAGGGGGCTTCAGCCCCAGCATTTT | CASSSDRGLQPQHF
TRBJ2-2 | TRBV5-1 | TRBD2 | - | TGCGCCAGCAGCCCCGCGACCGGGACTAGCGGGACCGGGGAGCTGTTTTTT | CASSPATGTSGTGELFF
TRBJ2-7 | TRBV3-1/TRBV3-2 | - | many | TGTGCCAGCAGCGGTCCTCGAGCGGGTGGGTCCTACGAGCAGTACTTC | CASSGPRAGGSYEQYF
TRBJ1-5 | TRBV28 | - | - | TGTGCCAGCAGTTTCAGGGGCAGGCAGCCCCAGCATTTT | CASSFRGRQPQHF
TRBJ1-2 | TRBV10-3 | TRBD1 | - | TGTGCCATCAGTGAGCGGACAGGGATCTATGGCTACACCTTC | CAISERTGIYGYTF
TRBJ1-3 | TRBV15 | - | few | TGTGCCACCAGCAGAGGGAGCTCTGGAAACACCATATATTTT | CATSRGSSGNTIYF
TRBJ2-1 | TRBV19 | - | - | TGTGCCAGTAGTATAGATCCGGGGAATCGGAATGAGCAGTTCTTC | CASSIDPGNRNEQFF
TRBJ1-6 | TRBV19 | - | - | TGTGCCAGTAGATCTACAGGGACGAATTCACCCCTCCACTTT | CASRSTGTNSPLHF
TRBJ2-7 | TRBV5-5 | TRBD1 | - | TGTGCCAGCAGCTTGACAGGGGCGGCTTACGAGCAGTACTTC | CASSLTGAAYEQYF
TRBJ1-1 | TRBV5-6 | TRBD1 | - | TGTGCCAGCAGCCACCGATCCGGGACAGGGGATGGGGCTTTCTTT | CASSHRSGTGDGAFF
TRBJ2-1 | TRBV6-5 | - | once | TGTGCCAGCAGAGGAGGGACCAGCTCCTACAATGAGCAGTTCTTC | CASRGGTSSYNEQFF
TRBJ2-7 | TRBV6-5 | TRBD1 | - | TGTGCCAGCAGTTCGAACAGGGGCGGGTACGAGCAGTACTTC | CASSSNRGGYEQYF
TRBJ1-1 | TRBV6-5 | - | - | TGTGCCAGCAGTCAACAGGGGAACACTGAAGCTTTCTTT | CASSQQGNTEAFF
TRBJ2-3 | TRBV5-1 | TRBD1 | - | TGCGCCAGCAGCTCTAAGGGACAGGGGACAGATACGCAGTATTTT | CASSSKGQGTDTQYF
TRBJ1-2 | TRBV19 | TRBD1 | - | TGTGCCAGTAGTATTTGGGACAGTAAAAACTATGGCTACACCTTC | CASSIWDSKNYGYTF
TRBJ2-1 | TRBV7-2 | TRBD2 | few | TGTGCCAGCAGCTTAAGGTCCGGACTAGGCCACAATGAGCAGTTCTTC | CASSLRSGLGHNEQFF
TRBJ2-2 | TRBV18 | - | - | TGTGCCAGCTCAGGAGGTTGGGGTATTCGATCTCTCGACACCGGGGAGCTGTTTTTT | CASSGGWGIRSLDTGELFF
TRBJ1-1 | TRBV28 | - | - | TGTGCCAGCATTAGGACGACAGGTCGGAACACTGAAGCTTTCTTT | CASIRTTGRNTEAFF
TRBJ1-2 | TRBV7-2 | - | few | TGTGCCAGCAGCTTCTCGACAGGCGGGGGCTACACCTTC | CASSFSTGGGYTF
TRBJ2-2 | TRBV19 | TRBD2 | - | TGTGCCAGTAGTGTGACTAGCGGGAACACCGGGGAGCTGTTTTTT | CASSVTSGNTGELFF
TRBJ1-2 | TRBV6-1 | - | - | TGTGCCAGCAGTGAAATGGCAGGGTCGGACTATGGCTACACCTTC | CASSEMAGSDYGYTF
TRBJ1-4 | TRBV28 | TRBD1 | - | TGTGCCAGCAGTTTTTTGAAACAGGGGGTGTATGAAAAACTGTTTTTT | CASSFLKQGVYEKLFF
TRBJ1-2 | TRBV9 | TRBD1 | - | TGTGCCAGCAGCGTAGGTGAGGGACAGGGACTTGGCTACACCTTC | CASSVGEGQGLGYTF
TRBJ1-3 | TRBV7-2 | - | - | TGTGCCAGCAGCTTAGCGTTTGGCAGCTCTGGAAACACCATATATTTT | CASSLAFGSSGNTIYF
TRBJ1-2 | TRBV10-3 | TRBD1 | - | TGTGCCATCAGTGACCCGGGACAGGGACAGTATGGCTACACCTTC | CAISDPGQGQYGYTF
TRBJ1-6 | TRBV30 | TRBD1 | - | TGTGCCTGGAAACCGGGACAGGGGTATAATTCACCCCTCCACTTT | CAWKPGQGYNSPLHF
TRBJ1-6 | TRBV19 | - | few | TGTGCCAGTAGTATAGATCGTCTCTATAATTCACCCCTCCACTTT | CASSIDRLYNSPLHF
TRBJ2-3 | TRBV4-1 | TRBD2 | - | TGCGCCAGCAGCCAAGAGGGAGGGCACACAGATACGCAGTATTTT | CASSQEGGHTDTQYF
TRBJ2-7 | TRBV28 | - | - | TGTGCCACCGGACTCGTGGACCCTTACGAGCAGTACTTC | CATGLVDPYEQYF
TRBJ2-4 | TRBV19 | - | - | TGTGCCAGTAGTCTATCACTACTCGAAAACATTCAGTACTTC | CASSLSLLENIQYF
TRBJ2-1 | TRBV5-1 | TRBD1 | - | TGCGCCAGCAGCTTAACAGGGGGCGCATTTAATGAGCAGTTCTTC | CASSLTGGAFNEQFF
TRBJ1-1 | TRBV7-2 | - | - | TGTGCCAGCAGCTTAGGGGCAGGGTCGAACACTGAAGCTTTCTTT | CASSLGAGSNTEAFF
TRBJ2-6 | TRBV5-4 | - | - | TGTGCCAGCAGCCGGGGAATGGAGGCTGGGGCCAACGTCCTGACTTTC | CASSRGMEAGANVLTF
TRBJ2-5 | TRBV19 | - | - | TGTGCCAGTAGTATACCTGGGGCGGAGACCCAGTACTTC | CASSIPGAETQYF
TRBJ2-3 | TRBV5-1 | - | - | TGCGCCAGCAGCTTGGCCCTCAGGGGATCCACAGATACGCAGTATTTT | CASSLALRGSTDTQYF
TRBJ2-7 | TRBV9 | TRBD1 | - | TGTGCCAGCAGCGCCCCGTCCGGGACAGGTCGATCCTACGAGCAGTACTTC | CASSAPSGTGRSYEQYF
TRBJ2-1 | TRBV28 | TRBD2 | - | TGTGCCAGCAGTTTATTGACCCCCGGGACTAGCGGCAATGAGCAGTTCTTC | CASSLLTPGTSGNEQFF
TRBJ2-3 | TRBV5-1 | TRBD2 | - | TGCGCCAGCAGCTCCGGACTAGCGGGGACCACAGATACGCAGTATTTT | CASSSGLAGTTDTQYF